This TCR beta chain was obtained from a study of T cell repertoires in cytomegalovirus infection. Study-wide context: Public TCR beta signature analysis indicated the presence of both CMV infection and matching HLA type. Study-level findings and limits: CMV carriers having the relevant HLA were flagged by cumulative public TCR beta family frequency. In two of eight donors, the top clonotype was HLA-C-restricted CMV-specific.

As concerns this clonotype: Its cognate antigen is unknown.

V lost 10 bases and J lost 5; bases outside the gene matches: 9. The CDR3 sequence is 14 residues long. In germline, CDR1 is LNHDA, CDR2 SQIVND (reference sequence). A single record per CDR3 protein comes from TCRdb applying MiXCR to the reads. Of nearly 700,000 distinct CDR3 sequences listed, roughly a third are singletons. This specimen was cultured PBMCs, taken from culture after CMV antigen stimulation. This clonotype was obtained from a human donor in good health (CMV status not recorded). Some clones in this sample may be carry-over from other donors' samples. This chain uses TRBV19 with TRBJ2-2; 8 bases fit TRBD1. CDR3 loop: CATKGTGGTGELFF. CDR3 sequence (DNA): TGTGCCACCAAAGGGACAGGCGGGACCGGGGAGCTGTTTTTT.